This T cell receptor (beta chain) was captured in a study of cytomegalovirus exposure and HLA in healthy donors. Study at large: Prior work identified around 120 million unique TCR beta sequences in roughly 180 million T cells. Regarding the study as a whole: Donors belonging to an Asian-associated ancestry cluster reportedly showed fewer N-insertions in productive TCRs than the roughly 670-donor mean, according to what a later analysis found. Some TCR beta chains (164 of them) were listed as cytomegalovirus-associated.

PCR primers comprised 60 Vbeta and 13 Jbeta primers. Per the original methods: In a later analysis, 60 million to 90 million unique TCR beta chains included roughly 11 million shared by two or more donors. The data were produced by immunoSEQ multiplex PCR, yet TCRdb's version contains in-frame clones alone and is incomplete. Clonal size and the V and J genes are those of that table, whereas D and trimming came from the DNA. Of roughly 110,000 clones listed, around four fifths are singletons. Looked up from germline, CDR1 is MNHNS and CDR2 is SASEGT. The CDR3 runs 16 residues. On this clone itself: What it binds is not known. The junction and the germline gene differ at one end; a read error may be behind it.

Sequencing was done on a sample of PBMCs. This chain links TRBV6-1 with TRBJ1-2; tentative D call: TRBD1 (5 bases). The sequence derives from a man aged 50 to 59 in good health and CMV-seronegative. The CDR3 DNA follows: TGTGCCAGCAGTGAGAAAAGGGGCGGCCTTAACTATGGCTACGCCTTC. Its protein product is CASSEKRGGLNYGYAF.